This T cell receptor (beta chain) was recorded in a study of T cells after yellow fever vaccination. TCRdb analysed the 5' RACE reads with MiXCR anew, one entry per CDR3 protein. The sample has approximately 330,000 distinct CDR3 sequences, around 13% seen once. The study's findings and limits: Across the CD4 and CD8 compartments, a small share of clonotypes was present in both. Bulk-population clonotypes that are abundant could appear as contaminants in FACS-sorted repertoires.

A remark on this clonotype: Its antigen is not identified.

The CDR3 extends over 11 amino acids. V lost 6 bases and J 6 bases, leaving 5 bases between the germline ends. Sequenced here: CD4+ T cells sorted from PBMCs, sampled 15 days after the yellow fever booster vaccination. The V and J genes are TRBV12-3 or TRBV12-4 and TRBJ1-4; D unclear. The clonotype originates from a man younger than 35 who received the YFV17D yellow fever vaccine. The CDR3 coding sequence is TGTGCCAGCAGCCGCTATGAAAAACTGTTTTTT. It codes for CASSRYEKLFF.